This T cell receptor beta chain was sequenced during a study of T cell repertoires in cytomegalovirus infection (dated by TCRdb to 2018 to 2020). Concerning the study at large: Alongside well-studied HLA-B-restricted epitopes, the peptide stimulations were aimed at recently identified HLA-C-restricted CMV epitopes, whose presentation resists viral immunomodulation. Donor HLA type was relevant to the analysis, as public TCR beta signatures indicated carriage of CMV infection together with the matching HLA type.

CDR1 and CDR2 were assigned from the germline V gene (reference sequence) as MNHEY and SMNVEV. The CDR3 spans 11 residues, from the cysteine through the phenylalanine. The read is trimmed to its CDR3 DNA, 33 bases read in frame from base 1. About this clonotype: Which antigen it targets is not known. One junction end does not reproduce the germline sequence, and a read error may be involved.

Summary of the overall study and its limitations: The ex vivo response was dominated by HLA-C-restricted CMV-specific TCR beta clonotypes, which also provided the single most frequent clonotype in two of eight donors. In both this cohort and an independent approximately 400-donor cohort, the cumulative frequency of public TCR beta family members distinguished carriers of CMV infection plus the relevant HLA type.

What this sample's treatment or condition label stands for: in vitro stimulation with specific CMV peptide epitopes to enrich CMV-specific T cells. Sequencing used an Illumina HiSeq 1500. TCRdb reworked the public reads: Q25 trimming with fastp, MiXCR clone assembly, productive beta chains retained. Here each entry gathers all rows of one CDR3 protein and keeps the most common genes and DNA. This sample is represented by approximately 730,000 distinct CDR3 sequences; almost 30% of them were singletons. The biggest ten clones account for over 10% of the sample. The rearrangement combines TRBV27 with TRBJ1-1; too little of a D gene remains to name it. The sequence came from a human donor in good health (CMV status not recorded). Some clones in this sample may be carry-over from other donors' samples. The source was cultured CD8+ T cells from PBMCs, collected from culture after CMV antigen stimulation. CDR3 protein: CVSRGKTEAFF. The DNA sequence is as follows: TGTGTCAGCAGAGGCAAGACTGAAGCTTTCTTT.